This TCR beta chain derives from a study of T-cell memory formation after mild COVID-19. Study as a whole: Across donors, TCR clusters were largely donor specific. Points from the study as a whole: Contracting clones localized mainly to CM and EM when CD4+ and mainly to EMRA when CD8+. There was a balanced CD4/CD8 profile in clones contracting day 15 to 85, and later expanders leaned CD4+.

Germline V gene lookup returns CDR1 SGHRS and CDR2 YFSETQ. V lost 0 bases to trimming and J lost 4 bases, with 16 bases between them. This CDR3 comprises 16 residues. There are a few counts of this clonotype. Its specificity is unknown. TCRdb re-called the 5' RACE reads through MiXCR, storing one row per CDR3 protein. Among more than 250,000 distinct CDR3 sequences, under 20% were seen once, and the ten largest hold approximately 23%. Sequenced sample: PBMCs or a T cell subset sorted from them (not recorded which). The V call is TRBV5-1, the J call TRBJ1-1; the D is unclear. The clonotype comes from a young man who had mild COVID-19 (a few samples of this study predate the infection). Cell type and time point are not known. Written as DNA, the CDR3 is TGCGCCAGCAGCTTGGCCACTGTGTCCCAATCCACTGAAGCTTTCTTT. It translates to CASSLATVSQSTEAFF. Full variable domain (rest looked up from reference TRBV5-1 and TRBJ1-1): KAGVTQTPRYLIKTRGQQVTLSCSPISGHRSVSWYQQTPGQGLQFLFEYFSETQRNKGNFPGRFSGRQFSNSRSEMNVSTLELGDSALYLCASSLATVSQSTEAFFGQGTRLTVV.